This TCR beta chain was identified during a study of blood T cell repertoires in COVID-19. Study-level information: T cells, B-cell-depleted T cells, or PBMCs provided the cDNA or gDNA that served as material.

The length of the CDR3 is 19 residues. Germline V gene lookup returns CDR1 LNHDA and CDR2 SQIVND (reference sequence). With V trimmed by 3 bases and J by 0 bases, 8 bases remained unmatched. TCRdb keeps only in-frame clones here, not all; method: immunoSEQ multiplex PCR. The table lists over 200,000 clones, around 89% of them singletons. The sequenced sample was peripheral blood. This clonotype originated in a man younger than 45 with COVID-19, enrolled during active disease. The chain has TRBV19 and TRBJ2-1; TRBD2 aligns across 13 bases. The CDR3 region has the DNA TGTGCCAGTAGTATCACCGGGACTAGCGGGATTAGCTCCTACAATGAGCAGTTCTTC. Encoded protein: CASSITGTSGISSYNEQFF. The variable domain in full, with the rest retrieved from reference TRBV19 and TRBJ2-1, is DGGITQSPKYLFRKEGQNVTLSCEQNLNHDAMYWYRQDPGQGLRLIYYSQIVNDFQKGDIAEGYSVSREKKESFPLTVTSAQKNPTAFYLCASSITGTSGISSYNEQFFGPGTRLTVL.